The 15 T cell receptor beta chains below all came from one sample that was sequenced in a study of T cell repertoires in cytomegalovirus infection. TCRdb independently ran MiXCR on the reads; one entry per CDR3 protein. The sample lists some 480,000 distinct CDR3 sequences, roughly 34% seen once, with 17% in the top ten. These receptors are not linked to any known antigen. Material: cultured PBMCs, obtained from culture after CMV antigen stimulation. Receptor source: a human donor in good health (CMV status not recorded). Some clones in this sample may be carry-over from other donors' samples.

This chain joins TRBV7-9 and TRBJ2-1, with 10 bases identical to TRBD1. The germline CDR1 and CDR2 sequences are SEHNR and FQNEAQ (reference sequence). The CDR3 covers 16 residues. V shed 5 bases and J 8 bases; nucleotides not matched to a gene: 12. The CDR3 sequence: CASSPNRQGALDEQFF. CDR3 nucleotides: TGTGCCAGCAGCCCAAACCGACAGGGGGCTCTGGATGAGCAGTTCTTC.

The chain has TRBV27 and TRBJ1-5; D is ambiguous. Germline V gives CDR1 MNHEY, CDR2 SMNVEV (reference sequence). Trimming removed 0 bases from V and 1 base from J, with 4 bases in between. This CDR3 comprises 14 residues. The CDR3 loop is CASSLSVSNQPQHF. For the CDR3, the DNA is TGTGCCAGCAGTTTATCGGTGAGCAATCAGCCCCAGCATTTT.

This clonotype has a handful of counts. The chain combines TRBV7-9 with TRBJ2-7, with a weak D call TRBD2 (5 bases). The V gene's germline CDR1 is SEHNR and CDR2 FQNEAQ (reference sequence). Trimming cost V 0 bases and J 0 bases, with 12 bases left between them. This CDR3 contains 16 residues. CDR3: CASSLAWGAPSYEQYV. CDR3 coding DNA: TGTGCCAGCAGCTTAGCTTGGGGAGCCCCCTCCTACGAGCAGTACGTC.

The chain employs TRBV28 and TRBJ1-1; weak D call: TRBD1 (6 bases). CDR1 is MDHEN and CDR2 is SYDVKM in the germline V gene. The CDR3 sequence is 16 residues long. V was clipped by 5 bases and J by 0 bases, with 16 bases between them. CDR3: CASSPLQGGMNTEAFF. The CDR3 nucleotides are TGTGCCAGCAGTCCCTTACAGGGCGGGATGAACACTGAAGCTTTCTTT.

This clonotype was observed a few times. The gene calls are TRBV7-3 and TRBJ2-7, with D possibly TRBD1 on 6 matching bases. V lost 5 bases to trimming and J lost 5 bases, with 19 bases between them. Per the germline V gene, CDR1 is SGHTA and CDR2 is FQGTGA. The CDR3 has 15 amino acids. The CDR3 DNA sequence: TGTGCCAGCAGCCCAGTTCGGACAGTACTAGACGAGCAGTACTTC. This sequence encodes CASSPVRTVLDEQYF. The variable domain in full, completed from reference TRBV7-3 and TRBJ2-7, reads GAGVSQTPSNKVTEKGKYVELRCDPISGHTALYWYRQSLGQGPEFLIYFQGTGAADDSGLPNDRFFAVRPEGSVSTLKIQRTERGDSAVYLCASSPVRTVLDEQYFGPGTRLTVT.

V gene TRBV5-5 combines with J gene TRBJ1-2, with 7 bases that match TRBD1. This CDR3 is built from 15 residues. CDR1 SGHKS and CDR2 YYEKEE come from the germline V gene (reference sequence). The V and J ends lost 0 bases and 8 bases, in that order; junction bases with no gene match: 10. CDR3 bases: TGTGCCAGCAGCTTGGTCCGGGACAGAGGAAAAGGCTACACCTTC. This codes for CASSLVRDRGKGYTF. Full variable domain (rest looked up from reference TRBV5-5 and TRBJ1-2): DAGVTQSPTHLIKTRGQQVTLRCSPISGHKSVSWYQQVLGQGPQFIFQYYEKEERGRGNFPDRFSARQFPNYSSELNVNALLLGDSALYLCASSLVRDRGKGYTFGSGTRLTVV.

In its sample, this clonotype was seen a few times. V and J are TRBV23-1 and TRBJ2-7; D uncertain. TRBV23-1 is given ORF status, its function remaining uncertain. This CDR3 has 11 residues. V lost 7 bases, J lost 3 bases, and 7 bases lay in between. The DNA for the CDR3 is TGCGCCAGCACTTATGTCTACGAGCAGTACTTC. It specifies CASTYVYEQYF.

This chain joins TRBV11-2 and TRBJ1-5; TRBD1 matches at 7 bases. This CDR3 spans 15 amino acids. V shed 5 bases and J 3 bases; nucleotides not matched to a gene: 7. Germline V gives CDR1 SGHAT, CDR2 FQNNGV. CDR3 nucleotide sequence: TGTGCCAGCAGCACCTCGGGACAGAACAATCAGCCCCAGCATTTT. Translating it yields CASSTSGQNNQPQHF.

The rearrangement joins TRBV6-2 or TRBV6-3 to TRBJ1-1; maybe TRBD1 (5 bases). The CDR3 has 18 amino acids. Germline values: CDR1 MNHEY, CDR2 SVGEGT. V was trimmed by 7 bases and J by 1 base, leaving 25 bases between them. Here the CDR3 reads CASTPQPGVSSENTEAFF. CDR3 coding DNA: TGTGCCAGCACTCCCCAGCCGGGGGTTTCTTCGGAGAACACTGAAGCTTTCTTT.

At least ten counts were recorded for this clonotype. The chain carries TRBV7-3 and TRBJ2-7; 9 bases agree with TRBD2. J was trimmed by 2 bases and V by 5 bases; bases with no gene match: 7. This CDR3 is 15 amino acids long. From germline, CDR1 is SGHTA and CDR2 FQGTGA. CDR3 sequence reads: CASSPGVAGAYEQYF. CDR3 nucleotide sequence: TGTGCCAGCAGCCCTGGAGTAGCGGGAGCCTACGAGCAGTACTTC.

This chain uses TRBV30 with TRBJ1-1; D not resolved. With 1 base removed from V and 0 bases from J, the gap between germline ends came to 6 bases. CDR1 is GTSNPN and CDR2 is SVGIG in the germline V gene (reference sequence). The CDR3 runs to 13 residues. CDR3 bases: TGTGCCTGGAGTGCTGCTCTGAACACTGAAGCTTTCTTT. It yields the protein CAWSAALNTEAFF.

V gene TRBV19 combines with J gene TRBJ2-2; 9 nucleotides line up with TRBD1. This CDR3 has 15 amino acids. The V segment lost 7 bases and the J segment 6 bases; nucleotides outside the gene matches: 9. Germline loops: CDR1 LNHDA, CDR2 SQIVND (reference sequence). CDR3 protein: CASTPIQGAAGELFF. DNA for the CDR3: TGTGCCAGTACGCCTATACAGGGGGCAGCCGGGGAGCTGTTTTTT.

This clonotype appeared many times. This sequence joins TRBV7-9 and TRBJ2-1; 11 bases line up with TRBD2. J lost 15 bases, V lost 4 bases, and 8 bases had no gene match. The CDR3 runs 13 residues. CDR1 and CDR2 from the germline V gene are SEHNR and FQNEAQ (reference sequence). This CDR3 reads CASSSPGLAVPFF. CDR3 nucleotides: TGTGCCAGCAGCTCCCCGGGACTAGCGGTACCGTTCTTC. The full variable domain, in which reference TRBV7-9 and TRBJ2-1 provide the parts outside the CDR3, is DTGVSQNPRHKITKRGQNVTFRCDPISEHNRLYWYRQTLGQGPEFLTYFQNEAQLEKSRLLSDRFSAERPKGSFSTLEIQRTEQGDSAMYLCASSSPGLAVPFFGPGTRLTVL.

Here the CDR3 DNA reads TGTGCCAGCAGGTTAGGAGACTCCCCCTACAATGAGCAGTTCTTC. It encodes CASRLGDSPYNEQFF. V is TRBV28 and J is TRBJ2-1; D unresolved. The length of the CDR3 is 15 residues. Germline assignment: CDR1 MDHEN and CDR2 SYDVKM. V was clipped by 6 bases and J by 2 bases, with 14 bases between them. The whole variable domain, filled in from reference TRBV28 and TRBJ2-1, reads DVKVTQSSRYLVKRTGEKVFLECVQDMDHENMFWYRQDPGLGLRLIYFSYDVKMKEKGDIPEGYSVSREKKERFSLILESASTNQTSMYLCASRLGDSPYNEQFFGPGTRLTVL.

This clonotype appeared a single time. The rearrangement uses TRBV10-3 and TRBJ1-1; D gene uncertain. The CDR3 covers 14 residues. The V end was cut by 5 bases, the J end by 0 bases, with 10 bases between. Germline CDR1 and CDR2: ENHRY and SYGVKD. As DNA, the CDR3 is TGTGCCATCAGTTCCAGAGACATGAACACTGAAGCTTTCTTT. Its protein product is CAISSRDMNTEAFF.